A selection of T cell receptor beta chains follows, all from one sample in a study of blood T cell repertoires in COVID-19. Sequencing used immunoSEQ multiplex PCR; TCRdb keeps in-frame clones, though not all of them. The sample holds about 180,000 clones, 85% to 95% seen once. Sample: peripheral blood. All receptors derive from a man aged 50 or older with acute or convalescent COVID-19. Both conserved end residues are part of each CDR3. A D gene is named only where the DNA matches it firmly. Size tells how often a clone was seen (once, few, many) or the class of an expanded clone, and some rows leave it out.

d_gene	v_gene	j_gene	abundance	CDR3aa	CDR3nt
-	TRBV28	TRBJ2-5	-	CASTVVLRRAGETQYF	TGTGCCAGCACCGTCGTTTTACGTCGGGCGGGAGAGACCCAGTACTTC
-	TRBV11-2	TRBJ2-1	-	CASSLQIGVVSEQFF	TGTGCCAGCAGCTTACAAATAGGAGTCGTTAGTGAGCAGTTCTTC
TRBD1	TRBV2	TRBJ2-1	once	CASSQPRDRGFVDNEQFF	TGTGCCAGCAGTCAACCCCGGGACAGGGGGTTTGTGGACAATGAGCAGTTCTTC
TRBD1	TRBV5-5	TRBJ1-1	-	CASSSPGQGYPEAFF	TGTGCCAGCAGTTCTCCGGGACAGGGTTACCCTGAAGCTTTCTTT
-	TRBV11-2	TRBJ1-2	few	CASSLGGILYGYTF	TGTGCCAGCAGCTTAGGAGGGATCCTCTATGGCTACACCTTC
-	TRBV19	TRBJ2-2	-	CASSIEGANTGELFF	TGTGCCAGTAGTATAGAAGGGGCGAACACCGGGGAGCTGTTTTTT
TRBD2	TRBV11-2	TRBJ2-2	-	CASSLQAGSNTGELFF	TGTGCCAGCAGCTTACAAGCGGGATCGAACACCGGGGAGCTGTTTTTT
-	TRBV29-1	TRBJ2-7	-	CSVPGVYEQYF	TGCAGCGTTCCAGGGGTCTACGAGCAGTACTTC
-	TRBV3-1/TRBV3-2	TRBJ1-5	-	CASSQGSTDSNQPQHF	TGTGCCAGCAGCCAAGGATCCACAGATAGCAATCAGCCCCAGCATTTT
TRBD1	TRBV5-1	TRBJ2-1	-	CASSLEAGGINEQFF	TGCGCCAGCAGCTTGGAGGCAGGGGGCATCAATGAGCAGTTCTTC
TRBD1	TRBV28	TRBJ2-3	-	CASSLGTGLDTQYF	TGTGCCAGCAGTTTAGGGACAGGGTTAGATACGCAGTATTTT
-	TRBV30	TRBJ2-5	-	CAWSAGAETQYF	TGTGCCTGGAGTGCAGGGGCTGAGACCCAGTACTTC
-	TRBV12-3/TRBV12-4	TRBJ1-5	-	CASSPQDRPQHF	TGTGCCAGCAGCCCACAGGACCGGCCCCAGCATTTT
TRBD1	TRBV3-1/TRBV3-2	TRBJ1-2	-	CASSPGQTSGGYTF	TGTGCCAGCAGCCCGGGACAGACGTCGGGAGGCTACACCTTC
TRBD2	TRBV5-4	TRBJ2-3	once	CASSLAPGLPPGGDTQYF	TGTGCCAGCAGCTTGGCCCCGGGACTTCCGCCCGGGGGGGATACGCAGTATTTT
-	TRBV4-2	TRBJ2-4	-	CASSQTDGVNIQYF	TGTGCCAGCAGCCAAACCGACGGGGTGAACATTCAGTACTTC
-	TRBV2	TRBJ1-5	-	CASSVSYSNQPQHF	TGTGCCAGCAGTGTTTCTTATAGCAATCAGCCCCAGCATTTT
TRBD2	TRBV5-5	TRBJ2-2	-	CASSLVAGNTGELFF	TGTGCCAGCAGCTTGGTAGCGGGGAACACCGGGGAGCTGTTTTTT
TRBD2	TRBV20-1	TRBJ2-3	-	CSARPEGLAYF	TGCAGTGCTAGGCCAGAGGGACTAGCGTATTTT
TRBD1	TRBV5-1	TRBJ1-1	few	CASSPGTGGSLNTEAFF	TGCGCCAGCAGCCCCGGGACAGGGGGCTCCTTGAACACTGAAGCTTTCTTT
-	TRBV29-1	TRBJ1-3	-	CSVAYFPGNTIYF	TGCAGCGTTGCATACTTCCCTGGAAACACCATATATTTT
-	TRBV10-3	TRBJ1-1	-	CAISDVKGFTEAFF	TGTGCCATCAGTGACGTGAAGGGGTTCACTGAAGCTTTCTTT
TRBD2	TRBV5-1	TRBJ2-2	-	CASSEGALAGAGELFF	TGCGCCAGCAGCGAGGGGGCACTAGCGGGAGCCGGGGAGCTGTTTTTT
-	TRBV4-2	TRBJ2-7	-	CASSQDLRAHEQYF	TGTGCCAGCAGCCAAGATCTCAGGGCCCACGAGCAGTACTTC
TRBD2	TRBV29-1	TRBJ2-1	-	CSVEGQTSLVFYEQFF	TGCAGCGTTGAAGGTCAGACTAGCCTAGTTTTCTATGAGCAGTTCTTC
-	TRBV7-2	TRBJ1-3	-	CASSSNRNSGNTIYF	TGTGCCAGCAGCTCCAACAGGAACTCTGGAAACACCATATATTTT
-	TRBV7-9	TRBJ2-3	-	CASSARYTDTQYF	TGTGCCAGCAGCGCGCGGTACACAGATACGCAGTATTTT
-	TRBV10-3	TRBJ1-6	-	CAISGNPTVSPLHF	TGTGCCATCAGTGGAAACCCGACAGTTTCACCCCTCCACTTT
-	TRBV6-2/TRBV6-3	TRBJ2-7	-	CASSYTIATYEQYF	TGTGCCAGCAGTTACACGATAGCGACGTACGAGCAGTACTTC
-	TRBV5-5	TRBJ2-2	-	CASSFPRDLGITGELFF	TGTGCCAGCAGCTTCCCTCGGGATTTAGGGATCACCGGGGAGCTGTTTTTT
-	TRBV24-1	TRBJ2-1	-	CATSDAYNEQFF	TGTGCCACCAGTGATGCGTACAATGAGCAGTTCTTC
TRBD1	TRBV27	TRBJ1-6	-	CASSWVRAGGEGSPLHF	TGTGCCAGCAGTTGGGTCAGGGCAGGGGGCGAAGGATCACCCCTCCACTTT
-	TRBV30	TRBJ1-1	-	CAWTGHQSSLMNTEAFF	TGTGCCTGGACGGGACATCAGAGTTCCCTTATGAACACTGAAGCTTTCTTT
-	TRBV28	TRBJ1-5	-	CASSSLNQPQHF	TGTGCCAGCAGTTCACTTAATCAGCCCCAGCATTTT
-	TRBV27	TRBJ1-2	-	CASSQSPILTNYGYTF	TGTGCCAGCAGTCAGTCCCCGATACTAACTAACTATGGCTACACCTTC
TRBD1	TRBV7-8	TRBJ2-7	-	CASSSVGQNYEQYF	TGTGCCAGCAGCTCGGTGGGACAGAATTACGAGCAGTACTTC
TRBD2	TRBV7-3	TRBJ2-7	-	CASSVIGTSGRSPEQYF	TGTGCCAGCAGCGTCATAGGGACTAGCGGGAGAAGTCCCGAGCAGTACTTC
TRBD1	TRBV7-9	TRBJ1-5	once	CASSSQGFNQPQHF	TGTGCCAGCAGCTCACAGGGGTTCAATCAGCCCCAGCATTTT
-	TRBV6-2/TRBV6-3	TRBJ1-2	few	CASSRRGGADYGYTF	TGTGCCAGCAGCAGAAGAGGAGGGGCAGACTATGGCTACACCTTC
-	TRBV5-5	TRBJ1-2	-	CASSRGDRAPGDGYTF	TGTGCCAGCAGCAGAGGAGACCGGGCCCCAGGGGATGGCTACACCTTC
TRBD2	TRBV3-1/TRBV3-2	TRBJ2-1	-	CASSKRTSGRLDEQFF	TGTGCCAGCAGCAAGCGGACTAGCGGGAGGTTGGATGAGCAGTTCTTC
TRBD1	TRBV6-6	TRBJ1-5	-	CASQGASQPQHF	TGTGCCAGCCAGGGGGCGAGTCAGCCCCAGCATTTT
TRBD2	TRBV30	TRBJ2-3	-	CAWSAPGLREYF	TGTGCCTGGAGTGCCCCGGGACTAAGGGAGTATTTT
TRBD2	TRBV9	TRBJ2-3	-	CASSATSGNTDTQYF	TGTGCCAGCAGCGCGACTAGCGGAAACACAGATACGCAGTATTTT
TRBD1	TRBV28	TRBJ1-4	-	CASSLGQATNEKLFF	TGTGCCAGCAGCTTAGGACAGGCAACTAATGAAAAACTGTTTTTT
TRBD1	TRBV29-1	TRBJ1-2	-	CSVEPTGNYGYTF	TGCAGCGTTGAGCCGACAGGGAACTATGGCTACACCTTC
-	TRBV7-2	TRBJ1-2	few	CASSLGPGTYGYTF	TGTGCCAGCAGCTTAGGTCCGGGGACTTATGGCTACACCTTC
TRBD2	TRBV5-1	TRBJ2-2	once	CASSATSGRASGELFF	TGCGCCAGCAGCGCAACTAGCGGGAGGGCTTCCGGGGAGCTGTTTTTT
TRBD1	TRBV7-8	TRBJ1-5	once	CASSLRDSNPTQHF	TGTGCCAGCAGCCTGAGGGACAGCAACCCTACCCAGCATTTT
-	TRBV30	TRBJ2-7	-	CAWRGASYEQYF	TGTGCCTGGAGGGGGGCCTCCTACGAGCAGTACTTC